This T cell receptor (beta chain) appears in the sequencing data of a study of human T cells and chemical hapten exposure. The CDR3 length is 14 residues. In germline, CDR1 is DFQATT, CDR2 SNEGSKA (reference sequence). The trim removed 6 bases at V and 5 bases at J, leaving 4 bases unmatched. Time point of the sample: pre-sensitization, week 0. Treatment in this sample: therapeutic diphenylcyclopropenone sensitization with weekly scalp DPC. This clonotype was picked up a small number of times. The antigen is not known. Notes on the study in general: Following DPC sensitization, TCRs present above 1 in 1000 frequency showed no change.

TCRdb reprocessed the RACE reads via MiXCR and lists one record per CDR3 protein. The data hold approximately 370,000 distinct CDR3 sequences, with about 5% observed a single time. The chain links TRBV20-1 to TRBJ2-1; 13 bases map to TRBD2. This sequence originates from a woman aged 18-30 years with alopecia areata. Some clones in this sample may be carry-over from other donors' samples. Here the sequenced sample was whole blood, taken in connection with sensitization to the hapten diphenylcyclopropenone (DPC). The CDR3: CSARGLAGHNEQFF. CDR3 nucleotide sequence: TGCAGTGCACGGGGACTAGCGGGGCACAATGAGCAGTTCTTC.